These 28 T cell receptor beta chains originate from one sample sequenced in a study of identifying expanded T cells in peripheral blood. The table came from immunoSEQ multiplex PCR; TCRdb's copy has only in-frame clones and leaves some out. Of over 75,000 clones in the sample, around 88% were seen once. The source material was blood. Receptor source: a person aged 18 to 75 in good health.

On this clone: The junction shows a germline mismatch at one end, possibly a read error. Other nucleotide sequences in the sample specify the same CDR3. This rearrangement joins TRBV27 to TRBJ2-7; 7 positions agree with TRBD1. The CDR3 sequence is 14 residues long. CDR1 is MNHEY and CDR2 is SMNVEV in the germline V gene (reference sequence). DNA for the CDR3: TGCGCCAGCAGCCCCGGGACAGCTAGCTACGAGCAGTACTTC. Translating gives CASSPGTASYEQYF.

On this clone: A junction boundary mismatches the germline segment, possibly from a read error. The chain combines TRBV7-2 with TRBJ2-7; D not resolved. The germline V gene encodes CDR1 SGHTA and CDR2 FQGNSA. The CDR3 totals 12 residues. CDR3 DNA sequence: TGTGCCGGCAGCTTGACTTTCTACGAGCAGTACTTC. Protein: CAGSLTFYEQYF.

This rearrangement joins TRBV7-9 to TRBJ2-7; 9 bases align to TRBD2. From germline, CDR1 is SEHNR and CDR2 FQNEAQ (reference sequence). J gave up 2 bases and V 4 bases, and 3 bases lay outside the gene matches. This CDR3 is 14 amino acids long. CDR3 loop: CASSSSGRTYEQYF. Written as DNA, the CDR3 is TGTGCCAGCAGCTCGAGCGGGAGGACCTACGAGCAGTACTTC.

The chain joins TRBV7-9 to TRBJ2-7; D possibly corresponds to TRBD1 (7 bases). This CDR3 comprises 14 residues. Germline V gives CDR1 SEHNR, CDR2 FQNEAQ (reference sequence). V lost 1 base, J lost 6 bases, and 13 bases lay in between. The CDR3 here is CASSLGPGGPEQYF. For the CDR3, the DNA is TGTGCCAGCAGCTTAGGTCCAGGGGGGCCCGAGCAGTACTTC.

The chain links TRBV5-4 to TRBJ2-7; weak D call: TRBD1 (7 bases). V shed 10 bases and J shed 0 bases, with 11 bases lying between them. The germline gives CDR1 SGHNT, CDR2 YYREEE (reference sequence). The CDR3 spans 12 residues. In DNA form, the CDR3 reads TGTGCCGGAGGGACAGACTCCTACGAGCAGTACTTC. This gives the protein CAGGTDSYEQYF. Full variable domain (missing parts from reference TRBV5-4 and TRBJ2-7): ETGVTQSPTHLIKTRGQQVTLRCSSQSGHNTVSWYQQALGQGPQFIFQYYREEENGRGNFPPRFSGLQFPNYSSELNVNALELDDSALYLCAGGTDSYEQYFGPGTRLTVT.

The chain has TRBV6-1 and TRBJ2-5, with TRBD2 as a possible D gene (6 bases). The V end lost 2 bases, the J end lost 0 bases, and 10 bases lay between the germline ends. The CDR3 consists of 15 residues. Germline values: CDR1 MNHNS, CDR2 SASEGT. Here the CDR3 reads CASSEQGGDQETQYF. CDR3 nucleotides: TGTGCCAGCAGTGAACAAGGCGGGGACCAAGAGACCCAGTACTTC.

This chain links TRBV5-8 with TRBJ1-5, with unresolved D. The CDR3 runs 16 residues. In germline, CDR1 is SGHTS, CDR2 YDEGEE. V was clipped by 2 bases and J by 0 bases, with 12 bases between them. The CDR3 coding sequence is TGTGCCAGCAGCTTACGGACCTTAGATAGCAATCAGCCCCAGCATTTT. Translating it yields CASSLRTLDSNQPQHF.

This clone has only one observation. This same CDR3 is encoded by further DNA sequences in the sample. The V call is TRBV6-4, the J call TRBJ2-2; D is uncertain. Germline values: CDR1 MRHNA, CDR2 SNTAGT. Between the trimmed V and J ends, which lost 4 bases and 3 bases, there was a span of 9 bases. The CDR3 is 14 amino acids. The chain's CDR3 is CASSGTGDTGELFF. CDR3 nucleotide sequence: TGTGCCAGCAGTGGGACCGGAGACACCGGGGAGCTGTTTTTT.

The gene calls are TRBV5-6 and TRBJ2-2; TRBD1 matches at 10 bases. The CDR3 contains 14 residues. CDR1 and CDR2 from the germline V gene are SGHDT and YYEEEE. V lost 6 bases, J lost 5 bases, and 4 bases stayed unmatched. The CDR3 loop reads CASTRTGGTGELFF. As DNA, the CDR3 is TGTGCCAGCACCCGGACAGGGGGGACCGGGGAGCTGTTTTTT.

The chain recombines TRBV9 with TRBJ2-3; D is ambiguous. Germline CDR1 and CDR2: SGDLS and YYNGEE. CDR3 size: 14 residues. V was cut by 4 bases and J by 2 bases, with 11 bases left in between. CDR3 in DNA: TGTGCCAGCAGCCCTAGTGGTCCCACAGATACGCAGTATTTT. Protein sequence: CASSPSGPTDTQYF.

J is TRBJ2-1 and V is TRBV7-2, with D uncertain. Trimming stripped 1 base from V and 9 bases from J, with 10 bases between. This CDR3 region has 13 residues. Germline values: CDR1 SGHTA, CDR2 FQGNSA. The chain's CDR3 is CASSLEGLTEQFF. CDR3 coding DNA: TGTGCCAGCAGCTTAGAAGGCCTCACTGAGCAGTTCTTC. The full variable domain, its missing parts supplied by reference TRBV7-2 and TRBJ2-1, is GAGVSQSPSNKVTEKGKDVELRCDPISGHTALYWYRQSLGQGLEFLIYFQGNSAPDKSGLPSDRFSAERTGGSVSTLTIQRTQQEDSAVYLCASSLEGLTEQFFGPGTRLTVL.

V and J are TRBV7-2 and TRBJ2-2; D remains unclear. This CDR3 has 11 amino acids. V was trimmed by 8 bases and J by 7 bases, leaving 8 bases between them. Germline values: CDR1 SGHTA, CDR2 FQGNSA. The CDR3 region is CASAIVGELFF. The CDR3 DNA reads TGTGCCAGCGCGATAGTCGGGGAGCTGTTTTTT.

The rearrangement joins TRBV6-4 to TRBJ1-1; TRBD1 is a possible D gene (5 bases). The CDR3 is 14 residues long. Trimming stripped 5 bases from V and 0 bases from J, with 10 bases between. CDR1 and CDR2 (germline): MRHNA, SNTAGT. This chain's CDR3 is CASSPGGVNTEAFF. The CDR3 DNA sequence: TGTGCCAGCAGTCCGGGGGGGGTGAACACTGAAGCTTTCTTT.

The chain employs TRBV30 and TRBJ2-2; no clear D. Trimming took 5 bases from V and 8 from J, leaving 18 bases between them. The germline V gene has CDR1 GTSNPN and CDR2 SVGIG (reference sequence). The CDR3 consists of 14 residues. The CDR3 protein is CAWGPDPSGGELFF. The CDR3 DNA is TGTGCCTGGGGACCGGACCCGTCAGGAGGGGAGCTGTTTTTT.

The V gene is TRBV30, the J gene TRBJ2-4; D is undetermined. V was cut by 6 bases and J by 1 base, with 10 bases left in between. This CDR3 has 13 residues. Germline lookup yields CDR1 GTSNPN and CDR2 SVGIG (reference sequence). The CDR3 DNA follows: TGTGCCTGCGCAGAGTCGGCCAAAAACATTCAGTACTTC. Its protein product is CACAESAKNIQYF.

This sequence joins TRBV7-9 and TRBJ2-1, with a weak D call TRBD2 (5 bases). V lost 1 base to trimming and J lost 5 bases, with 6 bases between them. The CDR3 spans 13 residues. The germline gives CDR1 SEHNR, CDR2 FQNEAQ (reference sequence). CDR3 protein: CASSLGGHNEQFF. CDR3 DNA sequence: TGTGCCAGCAGCTTAGGAGGGCACAATGAGCAGTTCTTC.

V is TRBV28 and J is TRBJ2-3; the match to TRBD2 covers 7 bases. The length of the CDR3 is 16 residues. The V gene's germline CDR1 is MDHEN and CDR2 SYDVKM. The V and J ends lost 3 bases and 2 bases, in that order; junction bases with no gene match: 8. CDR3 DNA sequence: TGTGCCAGCAGTTTGGAACCAGCGGGAAACACAGATACGCAGTATTTT. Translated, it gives CASSLEPAGNTDTQYF.

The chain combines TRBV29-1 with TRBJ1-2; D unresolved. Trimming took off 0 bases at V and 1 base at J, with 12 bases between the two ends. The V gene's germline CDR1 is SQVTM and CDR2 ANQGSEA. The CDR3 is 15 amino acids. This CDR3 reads CSVEDPTDHNYGYTF. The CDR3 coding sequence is TGCAGCGTTGAAGATCCTACGGACCATAACTATGGCTACACCTTC.

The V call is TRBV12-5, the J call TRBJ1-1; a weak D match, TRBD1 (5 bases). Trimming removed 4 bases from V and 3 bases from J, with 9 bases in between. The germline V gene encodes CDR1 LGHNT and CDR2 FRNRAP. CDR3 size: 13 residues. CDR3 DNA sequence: TGTGCTAGTGGTTCGCGGGGGGACACTGAAGCTTTCTTT. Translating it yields CASGSRGDTEAFF.

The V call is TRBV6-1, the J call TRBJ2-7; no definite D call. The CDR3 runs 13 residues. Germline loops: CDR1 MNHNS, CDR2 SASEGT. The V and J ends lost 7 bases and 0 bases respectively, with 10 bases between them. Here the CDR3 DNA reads TGTGCCAGCACTCCACAGAGCTCCTACGAGCAGTACTTC. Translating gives CASTPQSSYEQYF.

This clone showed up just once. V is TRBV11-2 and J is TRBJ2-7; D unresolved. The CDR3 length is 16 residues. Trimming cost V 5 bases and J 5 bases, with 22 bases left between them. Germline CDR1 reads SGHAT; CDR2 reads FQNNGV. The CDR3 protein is CASSPRTVGENHEQYF. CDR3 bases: TGTGCCAGCAGCCCCCGAACGGTAGGTGAAAACCACGAGCAGTACTTC.

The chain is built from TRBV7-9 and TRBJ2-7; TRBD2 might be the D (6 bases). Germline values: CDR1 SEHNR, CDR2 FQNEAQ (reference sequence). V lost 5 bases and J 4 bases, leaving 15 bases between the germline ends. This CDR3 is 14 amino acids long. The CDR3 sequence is CASSPPSEGYEQYF. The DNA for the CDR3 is TGTGCCAGCAGCCCCCCCTCGGAGGGATACGAGCAGTACTTC.

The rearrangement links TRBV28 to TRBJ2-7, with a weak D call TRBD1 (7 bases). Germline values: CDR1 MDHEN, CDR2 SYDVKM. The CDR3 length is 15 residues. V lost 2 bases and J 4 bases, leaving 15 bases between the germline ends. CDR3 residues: CASSLVGRGEYEQYF. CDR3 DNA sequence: TGTGCCAGCAGTTTAGTGGGCAGGGGGGAGTACGAGCAGTACTTC.

The CDR3 region has the DNA TGTGCCAGTATCGCCGGGACAGGGGGCAATCAGCCCCAGCATTTT. Translating it yields CASIAGTGGNQPQHF. The chain joins TRBV19 to TRBJ1-5; 10 bases are shared with TRBD1. Germline values: CDR1 LNHDA, CDR2 SQIVND (reference sequence). The CDR3 extends over 15 amino acids. J was trimmed by 2 bases and V by 7 bases; bases with no gene match: 5. The full variable domain, its missing parts supplied by reference TRBV19 and TRBJ1-5, is DGGITQSPKYLFRKEGQNVTLSCEQNLNHDAMYWYRQDPGQGLRLIYYSQIVNDFQKGDIAEGYSVSREKKESFPLTVTSAQKNPTAFYLCASIAGTGGNQPQHFGDGTRLSIL.

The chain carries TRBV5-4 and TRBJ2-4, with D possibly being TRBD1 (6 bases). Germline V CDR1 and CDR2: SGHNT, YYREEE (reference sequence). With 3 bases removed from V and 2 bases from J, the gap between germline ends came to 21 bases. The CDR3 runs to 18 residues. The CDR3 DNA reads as TGTGCCAGCAGCTCACAAAGCGGCCCCTGGGGGCCCAAAAACATTCAGTACTTC. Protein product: CASSSQSGPWGPKNIQYF.

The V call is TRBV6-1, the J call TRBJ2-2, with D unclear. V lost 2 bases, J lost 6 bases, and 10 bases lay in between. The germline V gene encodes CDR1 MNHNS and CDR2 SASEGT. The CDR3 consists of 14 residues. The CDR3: CASSESLPAGELFF. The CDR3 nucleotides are TGTGCCAGCAGTGAAAGCTTACCCGCCGGGGAGCTGTTTTTT.

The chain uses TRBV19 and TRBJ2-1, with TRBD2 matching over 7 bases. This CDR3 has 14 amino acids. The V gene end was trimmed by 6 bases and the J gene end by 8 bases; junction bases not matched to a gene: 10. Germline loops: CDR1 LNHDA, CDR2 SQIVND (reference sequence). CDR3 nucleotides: TGTGCCAGTAGAACAAGCGGGACCGGCTATGAGCAGTTCTTC. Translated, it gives CASRTSGTGYEQFF.

CDR3 nucleotide sequence: TGTGCCAGCAGCGTAGGCGTGATGGGGGGGAAAGAGACCCAGTACTTC. Protein product: CASSVGVMGGKETQYF. V is TRBV9 and J is TRBJ2-5; TRBD2 matches at 7 bases. The germline CDR1 and CDR2 sequences are SGDLS and YYNGEE. Trimming cost V 0 bases and J 3 bases; bases outside gene matches: 8. The length of the CDR3 is 16 residues.